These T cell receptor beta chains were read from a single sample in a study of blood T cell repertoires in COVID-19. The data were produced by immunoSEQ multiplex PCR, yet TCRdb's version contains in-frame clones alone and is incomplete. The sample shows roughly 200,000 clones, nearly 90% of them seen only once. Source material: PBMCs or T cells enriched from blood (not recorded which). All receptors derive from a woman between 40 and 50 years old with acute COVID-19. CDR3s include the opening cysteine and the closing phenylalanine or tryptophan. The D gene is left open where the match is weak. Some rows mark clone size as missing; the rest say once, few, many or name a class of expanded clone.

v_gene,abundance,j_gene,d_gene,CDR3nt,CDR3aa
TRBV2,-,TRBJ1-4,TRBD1,TGTGCCAGCAGTTCGACAGGGCCTCTTGCTAGTGAAAAACTGTTTTTT,CASSSTGPLASEKLFF
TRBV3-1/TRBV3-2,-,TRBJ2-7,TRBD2,TGTGCCAGCAGCCGGACTAGGGCCTACGAGCAGTACTTC,CASSRTRAYEQYF
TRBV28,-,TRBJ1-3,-,TGTGCCGGGACAAGCTCCGGAAACACCATATATTTT,CAGTSSGNTIYF
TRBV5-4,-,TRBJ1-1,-,TGTGCCAGCAGCTTGGGGCGGGGCGTGAACACTGAAGCTTTCTTT,CASSLGRGVNTEAFF
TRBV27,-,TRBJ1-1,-,TGTGCCAGCAGTTGTAGAATCACTGAAGCTTTCTTT,CASSCRITEAFF
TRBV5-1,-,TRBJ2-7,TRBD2,TGCGCCAGCACCTTGCGGATGATTACTAGCGGGAGGTACGAGCAGTACTTC,CASTLRMITSGRYEQYF
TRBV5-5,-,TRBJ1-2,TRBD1,TGTGCCAGCAGCCAGGATGGGGGGACCAGGGGGAATAACTATGGCTACACCTTC,CASSQDGGTRGNNYGYTF
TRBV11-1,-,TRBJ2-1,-,TGTGCCAGCAGCTTAGGGCGGAACTCCTACAATGAGCAGTTCTTC,CASSLGRNSYNEQFF
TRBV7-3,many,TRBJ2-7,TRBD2,TGTGCCAGCAGTCCAACGGGGACGGGACTAGCGGGAGTGGACCACGAGCAGTACTTC,CASSPTGTGLAGVDHEQYF
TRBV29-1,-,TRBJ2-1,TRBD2,TGCAGCGTTGAAGGGGGGACTAGCGGAGGCTACAATGAGCAGTTCTTC,CSVEGGTSGGYNEQFF
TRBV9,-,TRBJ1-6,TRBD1,TGTGCCAGCAGCGTGGGACAGGGTGAAAATTCACCCCTCCACTTT,CASSVGQGENSPLHF
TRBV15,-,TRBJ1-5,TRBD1,TGTGCCACCAGCAGAGCCGACAGGGCGTTGCAGCCCCAGCATTTT,CATSRADRALQPQHF
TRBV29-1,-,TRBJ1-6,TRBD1,TGCAGCGTGCGAACCGGGACAGCCAATAATTCACCCCTCCACTTT,CSVRTGTANNSPLHF
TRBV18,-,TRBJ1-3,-,TGTGCCAGCTCTCAAGACAGGACGCAGGGAAACACCATATATTTT,CASSQDRTQGNTIYF
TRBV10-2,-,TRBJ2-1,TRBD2,TGCGCCAGCAGTGATTCGGGGCTGACCGGGACTAGCGGGAGCACCTACAATGAGCAGTTCTTC,CASSDSGLTGTSGSTYNEQFF
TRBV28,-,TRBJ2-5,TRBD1,TGTGCCAGCAGTCGGGACAGGGGGTTTGAGACCCAGTACTTC,CASSRDRGFETQYF
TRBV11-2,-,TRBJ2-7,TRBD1,TGTGCCAGCAGCCCCAGGGGGACACTCTACGAGCAGTACTTC,CASSPRGTLYEQYF
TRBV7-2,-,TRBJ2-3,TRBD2,TGTGCCAGCAGCTTAGTTGCGGGAGGAGTAGATACGCAGTATTTT,CASSLVAGGVDTQYF
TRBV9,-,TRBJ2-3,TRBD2,TGTGCCAGCAGCGTAGCTGGGGTGCGGGGGACAGATACGCAGTATTTT,CASSVAGVRGTDTQYF
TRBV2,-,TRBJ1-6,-,TGTGCCAGCAGCGTACAGGGAAAGGGAAATTCACCCCTCCACTTT,CASSVQGKGNSPLHF
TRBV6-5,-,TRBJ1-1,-,TGTGCCAGCAGTTATGGAGGGGCTACTGAAGCTTTCTTT,CASSYGGATEAFF
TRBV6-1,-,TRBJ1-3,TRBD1,TGTGCCAGCAGTGAAAGGACAGGGAGGAACACCATATATTTT,CASSERTGRNTIYF
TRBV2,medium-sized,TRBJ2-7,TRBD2,TGTGCCAGCAGTGCCAAGATAGCGGGAGGCGCACACGAGCAGTACTTC,CASSAKIAGGAHEQYF
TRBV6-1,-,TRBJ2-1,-,TGTGCCAGCAGTGAAGTAGGGGCGGGAAGCTCCTACAATGAGCAGTTCTTC,CASSEVGAGSSYNEQFF
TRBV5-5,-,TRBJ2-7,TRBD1,TGTGCCAGCAGCTGGACCTCCGGGACAGCCTACGAGCAGTACTTC,CASSWTSGTAYEQYF
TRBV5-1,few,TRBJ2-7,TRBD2,TGCGCCAGCAGCTTGGAAAGACTAGCGGACGAGCAGTACTTC,CASSLERLADEQYF
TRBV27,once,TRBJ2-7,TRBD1,TGTGCCAGCAGACCGGGACAGGGAACCTACGAGCAGTACTTC,CASRPGQGTYEQYF
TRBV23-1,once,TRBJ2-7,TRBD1,TGCGCCAGCAGGACAGGGCCCCACGAGCAGTACTTC,CASRTGPHEQYF
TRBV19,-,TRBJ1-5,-,TGTGCCAGTAGTACGAAAGAACAGGGATGGGGATATAGCAATCAGCCCCAGCATTTT,CASSTKEQGWGYSNQPQHF
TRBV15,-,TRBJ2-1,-,TGTGCCACCAGCGAAGAGGGAGCTGGCCCCTATGAGCAGTTCTTC,CATSEEGAGPYEQFF
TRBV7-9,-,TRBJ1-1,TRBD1,TGTGCCAGCGGATGGACAGGGAACACTGAAGCTTTCTTT,CASGWTGNTEAFF
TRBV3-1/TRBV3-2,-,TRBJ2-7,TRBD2,TGTGCCAGCAGCCTCCTCCTAGCGGGAGAGGCCGAGCAGTACTTC,CASSLLLAGEAEQYF
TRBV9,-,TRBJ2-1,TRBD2,TGTGCCAGCAACGCCGTGGGAGCCCGGGGGGGCCGCGATGAGCAGTTCTTC,CASNAVGARGGRDEQFF
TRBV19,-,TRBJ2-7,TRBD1,TGTGCCAGTAGTATTAACAGGGGCCTCTCCTACGAGCAGTACTTC,CASSINRGLSYEQYF
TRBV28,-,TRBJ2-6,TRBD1,TGTGCCAGCAGTTTATTGATACAGGGGTCTGGGGCCAACGTCCTGACTTTC,CASSLLIQGSGANVLTF
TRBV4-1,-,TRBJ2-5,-,TGCGCCAGCAGCCGCGTACCCGGGGAGACCCAGTACTTC,CASSRVPGETQYF
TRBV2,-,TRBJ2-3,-,TGTGCCAGCAGCGCACTAACTTACACAGATACGCAGTATTTT,CASSALTYTDTQYF
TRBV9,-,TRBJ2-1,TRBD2,TGTGCCAGCAGCGTAGGTCCTAGCGGGAACTACAATGAGCAGTTCTTC,CASSVGPSGNYNEQFF
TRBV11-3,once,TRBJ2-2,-,TGTGCCAGCAGCCCAGCAGGACAGATCGGCGGGGAGCTGTTTTTT,CASSPAGQIGGELFF
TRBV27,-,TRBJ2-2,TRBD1,TGTGCCAGTCAGTCGACAGGGGGCCCCGGGGAGCTGTTTTTT,CASQSTGGPGELFF
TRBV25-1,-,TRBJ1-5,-,TGTGCCAGCAGTGACCTTTTGGCCCGTCAGCCCCAGCATTTT,CASSDLLARQPQHF
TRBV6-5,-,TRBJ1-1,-,TGTGCCAGCAGTTACTTGGGGACAGAAGCTTTCTTT,CASSYLGTEAFF
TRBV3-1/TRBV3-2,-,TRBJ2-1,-,TGTGCCAGCAGCCAGGTTCAGGGGAATGAGCAGTTCTTC,CASSQVQGNEQFF